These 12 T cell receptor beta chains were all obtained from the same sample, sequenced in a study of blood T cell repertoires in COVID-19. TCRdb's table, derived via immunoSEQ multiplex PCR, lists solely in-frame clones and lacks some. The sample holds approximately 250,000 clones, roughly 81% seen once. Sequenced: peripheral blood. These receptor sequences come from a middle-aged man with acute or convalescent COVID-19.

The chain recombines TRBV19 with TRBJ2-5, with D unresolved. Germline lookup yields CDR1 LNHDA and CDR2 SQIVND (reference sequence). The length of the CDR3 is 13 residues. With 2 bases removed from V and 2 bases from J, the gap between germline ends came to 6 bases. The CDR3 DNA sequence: TGTGCCAGTAGTATATACAGACAAGAGACCCAGTACTTC. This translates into CASSIYRQETQYF. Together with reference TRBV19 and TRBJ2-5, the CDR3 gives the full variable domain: DGGITQSPKYLFRKEGQNVTLSCEQNLNHDAMYWYRQDPGQGLRLIYYSQIVNDFQKGDIAEGYSVSREKKESFPLTVTSAQKNPTAFYLCASSIYRQETQYFGPGTRLLVL.

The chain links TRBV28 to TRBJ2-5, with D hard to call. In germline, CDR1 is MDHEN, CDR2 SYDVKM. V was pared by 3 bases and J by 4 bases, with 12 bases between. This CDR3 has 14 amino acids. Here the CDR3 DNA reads TGTGCCAGCAGTTTCAACAACCGCGGAGAGACCCAGTACTTC. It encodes CASSFNNRGETQYF.

The chain's CDR3 is CASSSSGEQFF. The DNA of the CDR3 is TGTGCCAGCAGTTCATCCGGTGAGCAGTTCTTC. The chain joins TRBV12-3 or TRBV12-4 to TRBJ2-1; D gene ambiguous. The CDR3 loop spans 11 amino acids. The V and J ends lost 4 bases and 9 bases respectively, with 7 bases between them.

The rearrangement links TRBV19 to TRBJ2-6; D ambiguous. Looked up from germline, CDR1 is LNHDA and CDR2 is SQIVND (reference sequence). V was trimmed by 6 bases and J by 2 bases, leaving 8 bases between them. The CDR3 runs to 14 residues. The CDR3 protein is CASSQQTGANVLTF. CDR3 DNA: TGTGCCAGTAGCCAACAGACTGGGGCCAACGTCCTGACTTTC.

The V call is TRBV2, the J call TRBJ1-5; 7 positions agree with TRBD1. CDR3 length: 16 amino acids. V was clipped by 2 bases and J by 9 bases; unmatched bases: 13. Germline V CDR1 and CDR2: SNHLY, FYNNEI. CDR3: CASSEIGRDRITPQHF. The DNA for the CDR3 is TGTGCCAGCAGTGAAATTGGGCGGGACAGAATCACGCCCCAGCATTTT.

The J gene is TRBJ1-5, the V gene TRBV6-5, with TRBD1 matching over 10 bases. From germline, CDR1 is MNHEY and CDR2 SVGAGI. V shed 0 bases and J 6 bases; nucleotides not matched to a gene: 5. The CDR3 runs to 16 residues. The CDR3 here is CASSYSGQGYGQPQHF. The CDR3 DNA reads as TGTGCCAGCAGTTACTCGGGACAGGGGTACGGTCAGCCCCAGCATTTT.

The CDR3 reads CASSQGLSPLHF. The CDR3 DNA sequence: TGTGCCAGCAGTCAGGGTTTATCACCCCTCCACTTT. The chain carries TRBV6-5 and TRBJ1-6, with a possible D match to TRBD1 (5 bases). The CDR3 runs to 12 residues. Deletions cut 5 bases from V and 10 bases from J, with 9 bases between. CDR1 and CDR2 from the germline V gene are MNHEY and SVGAGI.

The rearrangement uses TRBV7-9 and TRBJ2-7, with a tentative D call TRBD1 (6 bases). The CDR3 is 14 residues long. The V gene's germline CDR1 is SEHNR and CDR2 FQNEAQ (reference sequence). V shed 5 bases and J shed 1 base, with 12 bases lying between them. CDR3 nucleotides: TGTGCCAGCAGCACGACGACAGGATCCTACGAGCAGTACTTC. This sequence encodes CASSTTTGSYEQYF.

CDR3 region: CASIQHQPQHF. The CDR3 region has the DNA TGCGCCAGCATACAGCATCAGCCCCAGCATTTT. The chain carries TRBV5-1 and TRBJ1-5; D unclear. Germline CDR1 and CDR2: SGHRS and YFSETQ. The CDR3 is 11 amino acids. Trimming left V 6 bases short and J 5 bases short, with 6 bases between.

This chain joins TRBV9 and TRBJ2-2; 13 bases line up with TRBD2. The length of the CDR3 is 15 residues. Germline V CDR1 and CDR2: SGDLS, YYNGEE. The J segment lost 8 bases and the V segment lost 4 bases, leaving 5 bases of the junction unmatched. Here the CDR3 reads CASSTRTSGSGELFF. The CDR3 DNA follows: TGTGCCAGCAGCACAAGGACTAGCGGGAGTGGGGAGCTGTTTTTT.

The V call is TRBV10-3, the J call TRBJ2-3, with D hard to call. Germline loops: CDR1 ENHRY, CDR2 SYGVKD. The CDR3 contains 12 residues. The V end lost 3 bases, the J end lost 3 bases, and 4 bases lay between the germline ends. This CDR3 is CAISDRTDTQYF. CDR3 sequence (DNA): TGTGCCATCAGTGACAGGACAGATACGCAGTATTTT.

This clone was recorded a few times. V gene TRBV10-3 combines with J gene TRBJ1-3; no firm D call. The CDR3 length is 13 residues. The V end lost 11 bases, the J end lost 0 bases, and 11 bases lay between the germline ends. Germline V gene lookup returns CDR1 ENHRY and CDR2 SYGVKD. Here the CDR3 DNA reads TGTGCCGCCTTAGTTAACTCTGGAAACACCATATATTTT. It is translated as CAALVNSGNTIYF.